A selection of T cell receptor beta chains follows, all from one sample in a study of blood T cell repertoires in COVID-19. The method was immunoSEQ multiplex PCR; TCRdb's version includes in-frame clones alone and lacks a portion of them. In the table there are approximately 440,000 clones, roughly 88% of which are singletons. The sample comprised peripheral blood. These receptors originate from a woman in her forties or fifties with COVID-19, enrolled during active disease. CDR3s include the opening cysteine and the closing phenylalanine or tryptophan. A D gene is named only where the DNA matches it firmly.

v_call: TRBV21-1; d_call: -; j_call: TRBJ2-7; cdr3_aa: CASSKGQKVYEQYF
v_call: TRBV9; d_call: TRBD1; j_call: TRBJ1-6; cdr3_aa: CASSVSSGGWNSPLHF
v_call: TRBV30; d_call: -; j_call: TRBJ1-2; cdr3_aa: CAWSANTGGYTF
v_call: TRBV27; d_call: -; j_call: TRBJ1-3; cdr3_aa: CASGPGIGNTIYF
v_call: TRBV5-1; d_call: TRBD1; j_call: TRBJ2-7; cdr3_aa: CASSPGTGGVYEQYF
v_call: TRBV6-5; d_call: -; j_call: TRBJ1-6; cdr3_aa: CASSSGNSPLHF
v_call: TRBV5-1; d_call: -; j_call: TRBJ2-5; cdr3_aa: CASSEELARRGKTQYF
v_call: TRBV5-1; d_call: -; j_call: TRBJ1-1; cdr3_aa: CASSQGQMNTEAFF
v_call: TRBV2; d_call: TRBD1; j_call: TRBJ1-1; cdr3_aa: CASSEVGQEAFF
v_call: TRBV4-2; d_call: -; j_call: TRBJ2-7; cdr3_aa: CASSQVEGSSYEQYF
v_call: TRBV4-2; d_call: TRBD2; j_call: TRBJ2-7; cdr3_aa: CASSQESLAGGRTYEQYF
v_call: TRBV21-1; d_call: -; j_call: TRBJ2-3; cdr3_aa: CASSSNSGGAATDTQYF
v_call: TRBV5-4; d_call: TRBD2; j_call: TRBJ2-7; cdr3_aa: CASSPPGAGGREQYF
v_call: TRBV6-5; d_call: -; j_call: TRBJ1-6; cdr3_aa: CASSSPTGLNSPLHF
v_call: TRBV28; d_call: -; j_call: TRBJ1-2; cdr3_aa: CASGGGGSNYGYTF
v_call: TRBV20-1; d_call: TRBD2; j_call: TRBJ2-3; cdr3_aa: CSAQREDTQYF
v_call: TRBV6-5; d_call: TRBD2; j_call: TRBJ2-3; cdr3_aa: CASSPTGLAGSTQYF
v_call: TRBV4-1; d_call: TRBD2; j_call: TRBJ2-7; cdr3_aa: CASSRSEAGGTYEQYF
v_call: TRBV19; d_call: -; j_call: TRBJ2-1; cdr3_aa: CASSSRQYNEQFF
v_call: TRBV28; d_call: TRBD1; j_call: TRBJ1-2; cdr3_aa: CASSTRTGGDYGYTF
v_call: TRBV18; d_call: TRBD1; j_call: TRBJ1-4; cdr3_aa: CASSPGTGGYEKLFF
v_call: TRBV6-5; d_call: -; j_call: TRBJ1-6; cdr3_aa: CASSYASDNSPLHF
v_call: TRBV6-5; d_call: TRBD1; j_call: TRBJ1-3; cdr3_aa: CASSSGTGGNTIYF